The entry below describes one T cell receptor (beta chain). The target antigen is unknown. PCR amplification relied on 60 Vbeta primers (plus 13 Jbeta primers). Assay: immunoSEQ multiplex PCR; the TCRdb copy retains only in-frame clones and omits some. The table includes tens of thousands of clones, over 60% detected once. The germline V gene has CDR1 MNHEY and CDR2 SVGAGI. V was pared by 5 bases and J by 5 bases, with 9 bases of the junction left unmatched. CDR3 length equals 15 residues. The entry originates in a study of cytomegalovirus exposure and HLA in healthy donors. Whole-study context: Within an early data release were about 85 million unique TCRs drawn from HLA-typed donors.

The study's findings and limits: A later analysis reportedly found fewer N-insertions in an Asian-associated ancestry cluster than the approximately 730-donor mean.

This receptor was taken from a male donor in good health and CMV-seronegative. V gene TRBV6-5 combines with J gene TRBJ1-5; TRBD1 agrees at 7 bases. Sequenced sample: PBMCs. The CDR3 sequence is CASSRGTANDQPQHF. CDR3 sequence (DNA): TGTGCCAGCAGTCGCGGGACAGCAAATGATCAGCCCCAGCATTTT.